This TCR beta chain came from a study of metastatic and nonmetastatic thyroid tumors. About the research overall: Malignant and benign thyroid patients had repertoires compared in peripheral blood and tumor or nodule tissue. The study, taken as a whole, reports: When malignant thyroid tumors were compared with benign nodules, TCR beta diversity was reportedly significantly higher in the malignant tumors. This held in both blood and tumor samples.

Ahead of thyroid surgery, no patient had received treatment of any kind. As originally analysed: Building a distant-metastasis classifier for papillary thyroid cancer drew on CDR3 differences across clinicopathological groups. TCRdb ran MiXCR on the PCR reads. None of the V and J calls come from the authors' own analysis; TCRdb made them. This sample has 15,000 to 20,000 clones, with under 45% found just once. V shed 5 bases, J shed 3 bases, and the junction held 14 bases outside the gene matches. CDR1 is PRHDT, CDR2 FYEKMQ, per germline (reference sequence). The length of the CDR3 is 17 residues. With respect to this clone: Its antigen is as yet unknown.

The chain carries TRBV13 and TRBJ2-7; 9 bases map to TRBD2. The source material was tumor tissue. This clonotype originated in a female donor with papillary thyroid cancer or a benign thyroid nodule (not recorded which). Some clones in this sample may be carry-over from other donors' samples. Written as DNA, the CDR3 is TGTGCCAGCAGCGCGGGGGGGTGGAAGACAACGGACTACGAGCAGTACTTC. This sequence encodes CASSAGGWKTTDYEQYF.